The 18 T cell receptor beta chains given below trace back to one sample, sequenced in a study of memory CD4+ T cells and cytomegalovirus serostatus. The protocol was immunoSEQ multiplex PCR, while the TCRdb copy is restricted to in-frame clones and leaves out a portion. This table has tens of thousands of clones, about four fifths appearing once. Single viable CD3+CD4+CD8-CD45RO+ cells were sorted as the memory CD4+ T cells. The sequenced sample consisted of memory CD4+ T cells from blood. The source of these receptors is an adult in good health and CMV-seronegative.

V usage is TRBV6-1 and J usage is TRBJ2-2; TRBD2 is a possible D gene (5 bases). The CDR3 contains 14 residues. Per the germline V gene, CDR1 is MNHNS and CDR2 is SASEGT. V was trimmed by 4 bases and J by 5 bases, leaving 11 bases between them. This chain's CDR3 is CASSVEAWTGELFF. The CDR3, as DNA: TGTGCCAGCAGTGTGGAGGCGTGGACCGGGGAGCTGTTTTTT.

The chain couples TRBV6-6 to TRBJ1-3; D remains unclear. Germline values: CDR1 MNHNY, CDR2 SVGAGI (reference sequence). This CDR3 is built from 15 residues. Trimming removed 6 bases at V and 2 bases at J, with 14 bases between. CDR3 amino acids: CASSSPVQAGNTIYF. The CDR3 coding sequence is TGTGCCAGCAGCTCCCCCGTGCAGGCTGGAAACACCATATATTTT.

This rearrangement joins TRBV11-2 to TRBJ2-2; D remains unclear. The CDR3 covers 15 residues. Trimming left V 5 bases short and J 5 bases short, with 15 bases between. Germline V lookup: CDR1 SGHAT, CDR2 FQNNGV. CDR3 sequence: CASSPLAGKTGELFF. The CDR3 bases are TGTGCCAGCAGCCCCCTCGCAGGAAAGACCGGGGAGCTGTTTTTT. The full variable domain, completed using reference TRBV11-2 and TRBJ2-2, is EAGVAQSPRYKIIEKRQSVAFWCNPISGHATLYWYQQILGQGPKLLIQFQNNGVVDDSQLPKDRFSAERLKGVDSTLKIQPAKLEDSAVYLCASSPLAGKTGELFFGEGSRLTVL.

The chain combines TRBV2 with TRBJ2-1; D gene uncertain. Germline V lookup: CDR1 SNHLY, CDR2 FYNNEI. V was trimmed by 7 bases and J by 5 bases, leaving 12 bases between them. CDR3 length: 13 amino acids. The CDR3 loop reads CASTRSKNNEQFF. The CDR3 coding sequence is TGTGCCAGCACCCGGTCAAAAAACAATGAGCAGTTCTTC.

This chain uses TRBV10-2 with TRBJ1-3, with 8 bases fitting TRBD1. V lost 3 bases, J lost 6 bases, and 4 bases stayed unmatched. Germline assignment: CDR1 WSHSY and CDR2 SAAADI. The CDR3 covers 14 residues. This CDR3 is CASSDQGAINTIYF. DNA of the CDR3: TGCGCCAGCAGTGATCAGGGGGCAATAAACACCATATATTTT.

The gene calls are TRBV6-1 and TRBJ2-4; D unresolved. V was pared by 2 bases and J by 0 bases, with 8 bases between. The CDR3 is made up of 15 amino acids. CDR1 and CDR2 (germline): MNHNS, SASEGT. This CDR3 reads CASSEQSLAKNIQYF. Written as DNA, the CDR3 is TGTGCCAGCAGTGAACAGAGCCTAGCCAAAAACATTCAGTACTTC.

This CDR3 is CASSLGLNTEAFF. CDR3 nucleotide sequence: TGCGCCAGCAGCTTGGGATTGAACACTGAAGCTTTCTTT. The chain carries TRBV5-1 and TRBJ1-1, with D uncertain. Per the germline V gene, CDR1 is SGHRS and CDR2 is YFSETQ. The germline V and J ends were trimmed by 0 bases and 0 bases, with 3 bases remaining between them. The CDR3 has 13 residues.

This rearrangement joins TRBV7-2 to TRBJ2-7; D remains unclear. V dropped 4 bases and J dropped 0 bases, with 10 bases sitting between them. Germline V gene data show CDR1 as SGHTA and CDR2 as FQGNSA. The CDR3 runs to 14 residues. The CDR3 loop is CASSYGRLSYEQYF. The DNA of the CDR3 is TGTGCCAGCAGCTACGGACGCCTCTCCTACGAGCAGTACTTC.

In the case of this clone: The same CDR3 is also encoded by other DNA sequences in this sample. The V gene is TRBV7-2, the J gene TRBJ1-5; 8 bases align to TRBD1. Germline values: CDR1 SGHTA, CDR2 FQGNSA. This CDR3 has 14 amino acids. V was clipped by 3 bases and J by 7 bases; unmatched bases: 5. The CDR3 reads CASSFTGGGQPQHF. The CDR3 nucleotides read TGTGCCAGCAGCTTCACAGGGGGAGGGCAGCCCCAGCATTTT.

Comment on this clone: This sample includes further DNA sequences coding for the same CDR3. The chain combines TRBV5-1 with TRBJ2-7; 12 bases match TRBD2. CDR3 length: 15 residues. After removal of 4 bases from V and 2 bases from J, the junction contained 4 bases not matched to a gene. Germline V lookup: CDR1 SGHRS, CDR2 YFSETQ. CDR3 nucleotide sequence: TGCGCCAGCAGCCCTCTAGCGGGAGGGCCCTACGAGCAGTACTTC. Its translation is CASSPLAGGPYEQYF.

CDR3 protein: CASSLAMIGTEAFF. The CDR3 DNA sequence: TGTGCCAGCAGCCTCGCCATGATCGGAACTGAAGCTTTCTTT. The rearrangement links TRBV5-6 to TRBJ1-1; unclear D gene. Germline V gives CDR1 SGHDT, CDR2 YYEEEE. Trimming stripped 4 bases from V and 5 bases from J, with 15 bases between. This CDR3 is built from 14 residues. The full variable domain, its missing parts supplied by reference TRBV5-6 and TRBJ1-1, is DAGVTQSPTHLIKTRGQQVTLRCSPKSGHDTVSWYQQALGQGPQFIFQYYEEEERQRGNFPDRFSGHQFPNYSSELNVNALLLGDSALYLCASSLAMIGTEAFFGQGTRLTVV.

The J gene is TRBJ2-3, the V gene TRBV5-4; TRBD1 might be the D (6 bases). Germline CDR1 SGHNT, CDR2 YYREEE (reference sequence). The CDR3 covers 15 residues. Trimming removed 1 base at V and 1 base at J, with 10 bases between. The CDR3 DNA reads as TGTGCCAGCAGCTTGTCGCCAGGGGGCACAGATACGCAGTATTTT. Protein: CASSLSPGGTDTQYF. Full variable domain (outside the CDR3, taken from reference TRBV5-4 and TRBJ2-3): ETGVTQSPTHLIKTRGQQVTLRCSSQSGHNTVSWYQQALGQGPQFIFQYYREEENGRGNFPPRFSGLQFPNYSSELNVNALELDDSALYLCASSLSPGGTDTQYFGPGTRLTVL.

This clone was counted a few times. The chain employs TRBV7-3 and TRBJ2-1; no clear D gene. This CDR3 region has 12 residues. V was shortened by 1 base and J by 5 bases, with 3 bases between the two germline ends. The germline CDR1 and CDR2 sequences are SGHTA and FQGTGA. The CDR3 DNA sequence: TGTGCCAGCAGCTTAATGGACAATGAGCAGTTCTTC. Encoded protein: CASSLMDNEQFF.

This chain connects TRBV12-5 to TRBJ1-3; possible D gene TRBD1, 6 bases. CDR3 length: 18 residues. The V gene lost 0 bases and the J gene lost 0 bases, with 15 bases spanning the gap. The germline V gene encodes CDR1 LGHNT and CDR2 FRNRAP. CDR3: CASGLVGITGTSGNTIYF. CDR3 in DNA: TGTGCTAGTGGTTTGGTAGGCATCACAGGGACCTCTGGAAACACCATATATTTT.

This rearrangement joins TRBV7-2 to TRBJ1-2; TRBD1 might be the D (5 bases). Germline lookup yields CDR1 SGHTA and CDR2 FQGNSA. The ends were cut back, 2 bases at V and 1 base at J, with 8 bases in the middle. The CDR3 totals 14 residues. CDR3 nucleotide sequence: TGTGCCAGCAGCTTATGGGGCCTTAACTATGGCTACACCTTC. Residues: CASSLWGLNYGYTF. The entire variable domain, with the rest obtained from reference TRBV7-2 and TRBJ1-2, is as follows: GAGVSQSPSNKVTEKGKDVELRCDPISGHTALYWYRQSLGQGLEFLIYFQGNSAPDKSGLPSDRFSAERTGGSVSTLTIQRTQQEDSAVYLCASSLWGLNYGYTFGSGTRLTVV.

This chain connects TRBV7-2 to TRBJ2-5, with 15 bases that match TRBD2. Per the germline V gene, CDR1 is SGHTA and CDR2 is FQGNSA. The CDR3 has 19 residues. V lost 0 bases to trimming and J lost 4 bases; unmatched junction nucleotides: 9. CDR3 amino acids: CASSLAGGTSGRNRETQYF. CDR3 sequence (DNA): TGTGCCAGCAGCTTAGCGGGGGGGACTAGCGGGAGGAATCGAGAGACCCAGTACTTC.

The chain combines TRBV2 with TRBJ1-6, with a tentative D call TRBD1 (6 bases). Germline assignment: CDR1 SNHLY and CDR2 FYNNEI. The V and J ends lost 5 bases and 12 bases respectively, with 17 bases between them. The CDR3 extends over 14 amino acids. In nucleotides, the CDR3 is TGTGCCAGCAGTTTCGACAGGCGAGTACGACCCCTCCACTTT. Protein: CASSFDRRVRPLHF.

This chain connects TRBV10-3 to TRBJ2-3; D unclear. CDR1 ENHRY and CDR2 SYGVKD come from the germline V gene. Trimming took off 6 bases at V and 0 bases at J, with 4 bases between the two ends. The CDR3 runs 12 residues. For the CDR3, the DNA is TGTGCCATCAGGGGAAGCACAGATACGCAGTATTTT. Encoded protein: CAIRGSTDTQYF.